A selection of T cell receptor beta chains follows, all from one sample in a study of human T cells and chemical hapten exposure. TCRdb re-called the RACE reads through MiXCR, storing one row per CDR3 protein. The sample holds 350,000 or so distinct CDR3 sequences; around 7% are singletons and the top ten take 7% to 10%. The sample was whole blood, taken in connection with sensitization to the hapten diphenylcyclopropenone (DPC). Every receptor here comes from a woman aged 18-30 years with alopecia areata. Some clones in this sample may be carry-over from other donors' samples. Both conserved end residues are part of each CDR3. A D gene is named only where the DNA matches it firmly. Clone size is shown for a subset of rows, as once, few, many or a class of expanded clone.

TRBV7-9	NA	many	TRBJ2-5	CASSFDTEWPQYF	TGTGCCAGCAGCTTCGACACAGAATGGCCCCAGTACTTC
TRBV19	TRBD2	NA	TRBJ2-1	CASSRRGTSGYNEQFF	TGTGCCAGTAGTAGGAGGGGGACTAGCGGTTACAATGAGCAGTTCTTC
TRBV4-1	TRBD1	NA	TRBJ1-2	CASSGQDGGYTF	TGCGCCAGCAGCGGACAGGATGGTGGCTACACCTTC
TRBV7-9	NA	few	TRBJ2-7	CASSLASVYEQYF	TGTGCCAGCAGCTTAGCGTCTGTTTACGAGCAGTACTTC
TRBV4-2	TRBD2	few	TRBJ2-5	CASSQDRRGGAETQYF	TGTGCCAGCAGCCAAGATAGGCGGGGGGGCGCGGAGACCCAGTACTTC
TRBV7-2	NA	few	TRBJ2-5	CASTWDGGETQYF	TGTGCCAGCACCTGGGACGGAGGGGAGACCCAGTACTTC
TRBV9	NA	few	TRBJ2-1	CASSVDRAAYNEQFF	TGTGCCAGCAGCGTAGATAGGGCAGCCTACAATGAGCAGTTCTTC
TRBV7-2	NA	NA	TRBJ2-1	CASSPRTENYNEQFF	TGTGCCAGCAGCCCGCGGACAGAAAACTACAATGAGCAGTTCTTC
TRBV12-3/TRBV12-4	TRBD1	NA	TRBJ1-2	CASSYTGGAISGYTF	TGTGCCAGCAGTTACACAGGGGGCGCAATAAGCGGCTACACCTTC
TRBV20-1	NA	few	TRBJ1-2	CSASDLNYGYTF	TGCAGTGCTAGCGACCTGAACTATGGCTACACCTTC
TRBV28	NA	many	TRBJ2-3	CASLAGTDTQYF	TGTGCCAGCTTAGCGGGCACAGATACGCAGTATTTT
TRBV5-5	TRBD1	many	TRBJ2-1	CASSQGTAFSYNEQFF	TGTGCCAGCAGCCAAGGGACAGCGTTCTCCTACAATGAGCAGTTCTTC
TRBV4-2	TRBD1	NA	TRBJ1-4	CASSRQGAANEKLFF	TGTGCCAGCAGCCGACAGGGGGCTGCTAATGAAAAACTGTTTTTT
TRBV12-5	NA	NA	TRBJ1-1	CASGIGPPNTEAFF	TGTGCTAGTGGTATAGGGCCGCCGAACACTGAAGCTTTCTTT
TRBV25-1	NA	few	TRBJ2-7	CASSDRGPSEQYF	TGTGCCAGCAGTGATAGGGGCCCCAGCGAGCAGTACTTC
TRBV5-1	NA	NA	TRBJ1-1	CASNFRNEAFF	TGCGCCAGCAACTTTAGAAACGAAGCTTTCTTT
TRBV6-5	NA	many	TRBJ2-3	CASSYRVGDTQYF	TGTGCCAGCAGTTACAGGGTTGGAGATACGCAGTATTTT
TRBV5-4	TRBD2	NA	TRBJ2-2	CASRGESGTGELFF	TGTGCCAGCCGGGGGGAGTCTGGCACCGGGGAGCTGTTTTTT
TRBV4-3	NA	many	TRBJ1-2	CASSRTGSGGYTF	TGCGCCAGCAGCCGTACAGGGTCGGGGGGCTACACCTTC
TRBV12-3/TRBV12-4	NA	NA	TRBJ2-1	CASSLLRGLNEQFF	TGTGCCAGCAGTTTACTCCGGGGCCTCAATGAGCAGTTCTTC
TRBV28	NA	NA	TRBJ2-3	CASSLVPQGITDTQYF	TGTGCCAGCAGTTTAGTCCCCCAGGGTATCACAGATACGCAGTATTTT
TRBV6-2/TRBV6-3	NA	many	TRBJ2-1	CASSGTLSSYNEQFF	TGTGCCAGCTCCGGAACCCTAAGCTCCTACAATGAGCAGTTCTTC
TRBV3-1	NA	NA	TRBJ2-3	CASSPTMADTQYF	TGTGCCAGCAGCCCCACTATGGCAGATACGCAGTATTTT
TRBV3-1	TRBD1	few	TRBJ1-4	CASSAPQGVYEKLFF	TGTGCCAGCAGCGCCCCACAGGGGGTATATGAAAAACTGTTTTTT
TRBV12-3/TRBV12-4	NA	NA	TRBJ2-5	CASSRTGRKTQYF	TGTGCCAGCAGCCGAACAGGGCGAAAGACCCAGTACTTC
TRBV7-2	NA	NA	TRBJ1-2	CATLRNSPNYGYTF	TGTGCCACCCTAAGGAACAGTCCCAACTATGGCTACACCTTC
TRBV6-7	NA	once	TRBJ1-5	CASADSCYSNQPQHF	TGTGCCAGCGCAGACAGTTGTTATAGCAATCAGCCCCAGCATTTT
TRBV18	NA	few	TRBJ2-1	CASSPRRDNEQFF	TGTGCCAGCTCACCGAGAAGGGACAATGAGCAGTTCTTC
TRBV2	NA	many	TRBJ2-1	CASNSVYNEQFF	TGTGCCAGCAACTCAGTTTACAATGAGCAGTTCTTC
TRBV5-1	TRBD1	many	TRBJ2-1	CASSARTGQSSYNEQFF	TGCGCCAGCAGCGCGAGGACAGGCCAGAGCTCCTACAATGAGCAGTTCTTC
TRBV7-2	NA	NA	TRBJ2-4	CASSFLWTRTGNIQYF	TGTGCCAGCAGCTTTCTATGGACCCGCACGGGAAACATTCAGTACTTC
TRBV12-3/TRBV12-4	NA	NA	TRBJ2-1	CASRARGIGEQFF	TGTGCCAGCAGGGCCAGGGGAATAGGTGAGCAGTTCTTC
TRBV10-3	NA	many	TRBJ2-4	CAISESLKNIQYF	TGTGCCATCAGTGAGTCCCTCAAAAACATTCAGTACTTC
TRBV18	TRBD1	few	TRBJ1-6	CASSPRTGEESPLHF	TGTGCCAGCTCACCGAGGACAGGGGAGGAATCACCCCTCCACTTT
TRBV4-1	TRBD2	NA	TRBJ2-3	CASSHEDSGRDTQYF	TGCGCCAGCAGCCATGAGGATAGCGGGCGTGATACGCAGTATTTT
TRBV4-3	NA	many	TRBJ2-3	CASSQGTGLGTDTQYF	TGCGCCAGCAGCCAAGGCACAGGGCTGGGCACAGATACGCAGTATTTT
TRBV7-2	TRBD1	few	TRBJ2-3	CASSLSGTGLDTQYF	TGTGCCAGCAGCTTGTCCGGGACAGGGTTGGATACGCAGTATTTT
TRBV10-2	NA	many	TRBJ2-1	CASSESWVGNNEQFF	TGCGCCAGCAGTGAGTCGTGGGTTGGGAACAATGAGCAGTTCTTC
TRBV20-1	NA	NA	TRBJ1-2	CSASGTSYGYTF	TGCAGTGCTAGCGGGACTTCCTATGGCTACACCTTC
TRBV12-3/TRBV12-4	NA	many	TRBJ1-5	CASSLTFSNQPQHF	TGTGCCAGCAGTTTGACCTTTAGCAATCAGCCCCAGCATTTT
TRBV14	NA	many	TRBJ2-3	CASSQLPAAQYF	TGTGCCAGCAGCCAACTCCCAGCAGCGCAGTATTTT
TRBV20-1	NA	NA	TRBJ2-1	CSARDPSSYNEQFF	TGCAGTGCTAGAGACCCGAGCTCCTACAATGAGCAGTTCTTC
TRBV18	NA	few	TRBJ2-3	CASSRSGSWDTQYF	TGTGCCAGCTCCCGTTCCGGCTCGTGGGATACGCAGTATTTT
TRBV9	NA	NA	TRBJ1-1	CASSPRGGGDLNTEAFF	TGTGCCAGCAGCCCCCGAGGAGGGGGGGATCTGAACACTGAAGCTTTCTTT
TRBV7-9	NA	few	TRBJ1-1	CASSPWKGQRPTAFF	TGTGCCAGCAGCCCTTGGAAAGGACAGCGGCCCACAGCTTTCTTT
TRBV6-5	NA	NA	TRBJ2-2	CATTSRGNTGELFF	TGTGCCACCACATCAAGGGGGAACACCGGGGAGCTGTTTTTT
TRBV27	NA	NA	TRBJ1-1	CASSGSTREAFF	TGTGCCAGCAGTGGGTCGACGCGTGAAGCTTTCTTT
TRBV10-3	NA	NA	TRBJ1-1	CANSEQLNTEAFF	TGTGCCAACTCCGAACAACTGAACACTGAAGCTTTCTTT
TRBV4-1	NA	many	TRBJ2-1	CASSQGGNSYNEQFF	TGCGCCAGCAGCCAAGGAGGAAACTCCTACAATGAGCAGTTCTTC
TRBV6-4	TRBD1	many	TRBJ2-3	CASSSSQGDTDTQYF	TGTGCCAGCAGTTCCTCTCAGGGGGACACAGATACGCAGTATTTT